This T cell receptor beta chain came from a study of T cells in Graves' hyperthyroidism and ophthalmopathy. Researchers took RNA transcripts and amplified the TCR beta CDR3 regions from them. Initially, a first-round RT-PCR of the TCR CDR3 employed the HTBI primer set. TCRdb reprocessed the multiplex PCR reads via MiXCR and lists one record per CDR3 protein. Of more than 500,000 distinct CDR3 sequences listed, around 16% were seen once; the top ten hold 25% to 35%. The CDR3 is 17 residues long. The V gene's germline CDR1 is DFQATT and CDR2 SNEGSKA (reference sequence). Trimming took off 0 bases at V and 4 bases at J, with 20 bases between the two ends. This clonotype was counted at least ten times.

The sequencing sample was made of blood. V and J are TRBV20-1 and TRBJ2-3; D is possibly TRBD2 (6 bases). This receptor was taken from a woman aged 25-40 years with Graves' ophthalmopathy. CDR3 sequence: CSARDDVEGSSADTQYF. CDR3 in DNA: TGCAGTGCTAGAGATGATGTAGAAGGGTCTAGCGCAGATACGCAGTATTTT.